The 18 T cell receptor beta chains given below trace back to one sample, sequenced in a study of CD8 T cell repertoires and HIV-1 epitope variants. The antigens for these receptors are not known. The table came from immunoSEQ multiplex PCR; TCRdb's copy has only in-frame clones and leaves some out. The sample shows approximately 5,600 clones, 50% to 70% of them seen only once. Sequenced: cultured CD8+ T cells derived from PBMCs. Receptor source: a male donor with HIV.

The genes are TRBV11-1 and TRBJ2-1, with D possibly matching TRBD1 (6 bases). The CDR3 loop spans 16 amino acids. Trimming removed 3 bases at V and 4 bases at J, with 16 bases between. From germline, CDR1 is SGHAT and CDR2 FQDESV (reference sequence). As DNA, the CDR3 is TGTGCCAGCAGCTTTCGACCGGGACACCTATACAATGAGCAGTTCTTC. This gives the protein CASSFRPGHLYNEQFF. The variable domain in full, with the rest retrieved from reference TRBV11-1 and TRBJ2-1, is EAEVAQSPRYKITEKSQAVAFWCDPISGHATLYWYRQILGQGPELLVQFQDESVVDDSQLPKDRFSAERLKGVDSTLKIQPAELGDSAMYLCASSFRPGHLYNEQFFGPGTRLTVL.

The gene calls are TRBV15 and TRBJ1-1; D is unresolved. Germline V gene lookup returns CDR1 LNHNV and CDR2 YYDKDF (reference sequence). The CDR3 has 13 residues. V shed 1 base and J shed 2 bases, with 5 bases lying between them. Written as DNA, the CDR3 is TGTGCCACCAGCAGAGTAACTAACACTGAAGCTTTCTTT. Translating it yields CATSRVTNTEAFF.

In its sample, this clone was seen a few times. The genes are TRBV7-9 and TRBJ2-1; TRBD2 might be the D (6 bases). Germline CDR1 SEHNR, CDR2 FQNEAQ (reference sequence). The V gene lost 5 bases and the J gene lost 7 bases, with 12 bases spanning the gap. The CDR3 runs to 13 residues. In DNA form, the CDR3 reads TGTGCCAGCAGCCACGGGACTGAGAATGAGCAGTTCTTC. This encodes CASSHGTENEQFF.

This clone has a handful of counts. The chain couples TRBV11-3 to TRBJ1-1; D is unresolved. The CDR3 has 13 amino acids. Trimming cost V 1 base and J 7 bases, with 10 bases left between them. The germline CDR1 and CDR2 sequences are SGHNT and YENEEA. DNA for the CDR3: TGTGCCAGCAGCTTAGGCGGGGAGAATGAAGCTTTCTTT. Encoded protein: CASSLGGENEAFF.

V usage is TRBV9 and J usage is TRBJ2-1; the match to TRBD2 covers 12 bases. V was pared by 1 base and J by 10 bases, with 3 bases of the junction left unmatched. Per the germline V gene, CDR1 is SGDLS and CDR2 is YYNGEE. The CDR3 has 14 residues. CDR3 sequence (DNA): TGTGCCAGCAGCGTAAAACTAGCGGGAGGAGAGCAGTTCTTC. Translation gives CASSVKLAGGEQFF.

The rearrangement joins TRBV4-2 to TRBJ2-7, with 7 bases that match TRBD2. The CDR3 loop spans 13 amino acids. With 0 bases clipped from V and 6 bases from J, the junction kept 2 bases outside the gene matches. Per the germline V gene, CDR1 is LGHNA and CDR2 is YNFKEQ. The CDR3 protein is CASSQEAGTEQYF. In DNA, the CDR3 is TGTGCCAGCAGCCAAGAAGCGGGGACCGAGCAGTACTTC.

This chain connects TRBV6-1 to TRBJ2-3; D gene unclear. Germline lookup yields CDR1 MNHNS and CDR2 SASEGT. There are 11 residues in the CDR3. The V and J ends lost 7 bases and 2 bases respectively, with 4 bases between them. CDR3 nucleotide sequence: TGTGCCAGCACATACACAGATACGCAGTATTTT. Protein sequence: CASTYTDTQYF.

The chain combines TRBV5-6 with TRBJ2-7; D uncertain. V was trimmed by 3 bases and J by 3 bases, leaving 10 bases between them. The CDR3 is made up of 13 amino acids. Germline CDR1 is SGHDT and CDR2 is YYEEEE. Written as DNA, the CDR3 is TGTGCCAGCAGCTGGGCCCCAGACTACGAGCAGTACTTC. It codes for CASSWAPDYEQYF. The full variable domain, in which reference TRBV5-6 and TRBJ2-7 provide the parts outside the CDR3, is DAGVTQSPTHLIKTRGQQVTLRCSPKSGHDTVSWYQQALGQGPQFIFQYYEEEERQRGNFPDRFSGHQFPNYSSELNVNALLLGDSALYLCASSWAPDYEQYFGPGTRLTVT.

This chain connects TRBV6-5 to TRBJ2-7; 8 positions match TRBD1. Germline CDR1 reads MNHEY; CDR2 reads SVGAGI. This CDR3 comprises 14 residues. The trim removed 7 bases at V and 4 bases at J, leaving 9 bases unmatched. The CDR3 nucleotides are TGTGCCAGCACCCAGGATGACAGGGGTTACGAGCAGTACTTC. Translated: CASTQDDRGYEQYF.

The chain carries TRBV5-1 and TRBJ1-1; D perhaps matches TRBD1 (5 bases). CDR3 size: 13 residues. The germline V gene encodes CDR1 SGHRS and CDR2 YFSETQ. Between the trimmed V and J ends, which lost 2 bases and 8 bases, there was a span of 13 bases. This CDR3 is CASSFGGVGEAFF. For the CDR3, the DNA is TGCGCCAGCAGCTTTGGAGGGGTCGGAGAAGCTTTCTTT.

The genes are TRBV13 and TRBJ2-3; D remains ambiguous. This CDR3 is 11 amino acids long. Trimming removed 5 bases from V and 6 bases from J, with 6 bases in between. CDR1 is PRHDT, CDR2 FYEKMQ, per germline (reference sequence). The CDR3 protein is CASSVEDTQYF. CDR3 coding DNA: TGTGCCAGCAGCGTCGAGGATACGCAGTATTTT.

The V gene is TRBV27, the J gene TRBJ1-3; the D is unclear. Germline V gives CDR1 MNHEY, CDR2 SMNVEV (reference sequence). The CDR3 spans 15 residues. The V end was cut by 3 bases, the J end by 0 bases, with 9 bases between. The DNA of the CDR3 is TGTGCCAGCAGTTTGTCACGGAGCTCTGGAAACACCATATATTTT. Translating it yields CASSLSRSSGNTIYF.

The chain recombines TRBV27 with TRBJ1-5, with D tentatively TRBD1 (6 bases). The CDR3 consists of 15 residues. V was shortened by 5 bases and J by 1 base, with 12 bases between the two germline ends. Germline CDR1 MNHEY, CDR2 SMNVEV (reference sequence). The CDR3 sequence is CASSPWTASNQPQHF. The DNA of the CDR3 is TGTGCCAGCAGTCCGTGGACAGCAAGCAATCAGCCCCAGCATTTT.

The chain uses TRBV28 and TRBJ1-1; D remains ambiguous. V was pared by 8 bases and J by 5 bases, with 18 bases between. The CDR3 sequence is 14 residues long. In germline, CDR1 is MDHEN, CDR2 SYDVKM. CDR3 DNA: TGTGCCAGCGGTGGGGAGTGGGCAGGAACTGAAGCTTTCTTT. This sequence encodes CASGGEWAGTEAFF.

This sequence joins TRBV4-2 and TRBJ2-5; 7 nucleotides match TRBD2. The CDR3 length is 15 residues. In germline, CDR1 is LGHNA, CDR2 YNFKEQ. V shed 2 bases and J 5 bases; nucleotides not matched to a gene: 8. CDR3 DNA: TGTGCCAGCAGCCAAATTGGACTAGAGGGGGAGACCCAGTACTTC. This gives the protein CASSQIGLEGETQYF.

V and J are TRBV27 and TRBJ2-1, with D maybe TRBD2 (6 bases). V lost 3 bases to trimming and J lost 8 bases, with 11 bases between them. The CDR3 is made up of 13 amino acids. CDR1 is MNHEY, CDR2 SMNVEV, per germline (reference sequence). The CDR3, as DNA: TGTGCCAGCAGTTTCGGAGGGCTCGATGAGCAGTTCTTC. This gives the protein CASSFGGLDEQFF.

The chain combines TRBV13 with TRBJ1-2; a weak D match, TRBD1 (5 bases). The CDR3 covers 13 residues. In germline, CDR1 is PRHDT, CDR2 FYEKMQ (reference sequence). V was clipped by 4 bases and J by 6 bases, with 12 bases between them. CDR3 nucleotide sequence: TGTGCCAGCAGCTCAGGGAGGTGGGATGGCTACACCTTC. This gives the protein CASSSGRWDGYTF.

V and J are TRBV5-1 and TRBJ2-3; no reliable D call. Germline CDR1 is SGHRS and CDR2 is YFSETQ. CDR3 size: 13 residues. Between the trimmed V and J ends, which lost 2 bases and 2 bases, there was a span of 6 bases. The CDR3 nucleotides are TGCGCCAGCAGCTTTATGGCCACAGATACGCAGTATTTT. Its translation is CASSFMATDTQYF.